This T cell receptor (beta chain) was retrieved from a study of blood T cells in healthy people across ages. The authors ran a second PCR of about 7 to 11 cycles using a sample-barcoded 5' primer and a J-beta primer mix. TCRdb reprocessed the 5' RACE reads via MiXCR and lists one record per CDR3 protein. The sample lists 1.5 million to 2 million distinct CDR3 sequences; 49% were seen once. The germline CDR1 and CDR2 sequences are SSHAT and FNYEAQ (reference sequence). The CDR3 runs 13 residues. Worth noting for this clonotype: What it binds is not known. A read error may produce the germline difference seen at one junction end.

General observations from the study: Investigators viewed diversity estimates from one million T cells as underestimates, the study reported.

The donors, all healthy, were Caucasians living in Russia, aged about 6 to 100. Samples each yielded at least 6 micrograms of total RNA. This chain connects TRBV7-7 to TRBJ2-5; 7 bases align to TRBD1. The J call may be incorrect, as the DNA end agrees better with TRBJ2-7. What was sequenced was blood. The receptor was isolated from a woman between 35 and 50 years old in good health. Written as DNA, the CDR3 is TGTGCTAGCAACTCCACAGGGGCCGCCGAGCAGTACTTC. This codes for CASNSTGAAEQYF.